A few counts support the clone carrying this TCR beta chain. The CDR3 loop spans 13 amino acids. The V and J ends lost 5 bases and 3 bases respectively, with 11 bases between them. CDR1 MGHDK and CDR2 SYGVNS come from the germline V gene. This sample was taken from a study of blood T cell repertoires in COVID-19. Sequencing was performed with immunoSEQ multiplex PCR; in TCRdb, only in-frame clones are kept and a portion is missing. The table includes 200,000 to 250,000 clones, more than 80% detected once. This chain links TRBV25-1 with TRBJ2-7, with D tentatively TRBD1 (7 bases). The TCR originated in a man aged 55 to 70 who had recovered from COVID-19. The specimen was PBMCs or T cells enriched from blood (not recorded which). CDR3: CASSPRGDYEQYF. CDR3 nucleotide sequence: TGTGCCAGCAGTCCCAGGGGGGACTACGAGCAGTACTTC.